A single T cell receptor (beta chain) is shown here with its context. TCRdb's table, derived via immunoSEQ multiplex PCR, lists solely in-frame clones and lacks some. The table lists 200,000 to 250,000 clones, roughly 89% of them singletons. This sample stems from a study of blood T cell repertoires in COVID-19. Study in general: Both acute and convalescent COVID-19 samples were obtained from the United States, Italy and Spain. Sources were T cells, B-cell-depleted T cells, or PBMCs; the material itself was cDNA or gDNA.

V lost 3 bases and J lost 6, with 11 bases in between. CDR3 length: 13 amino acids. Participants were placed into cohorts based on the clinical history they reported. Either two negative PCRs, clearance, or symptom resolution qualified Cohort 3 donors as recovered. This sequence was found in a woman aged 35 to 49 who had recovered from COVID-19. The sample comprised PBMCs or T cells enriched from blood (not recorded which). The chain has TRBV12-3 or TRBV12-4 and TRBJ1-2; D is possibly TRBD1 (5 bases). CDR3 loop: CASSFLTVDGYTF. Here the CDR3 DNA reads TGTGCCAGCAGTTTCCTGACAGTAGATGGCTACACCTTC.